This T cell receptor beta chain was captured by sequencing in a study of shared clonotypes between healthy human individuals (dated by TCRdb to 2018 to 2020). In the study overall: The cohort included three men and a couple of women between 18 and 49 years of age. Per donor, three plates each were used for CD4 naive and CD4 memory, two for CD8 naive, and one for CD8 memory. The study deeply sequenced blood TCR repertoires of about 5 healthy adults to estimate repertoire size and the extent of clonotype sharing between individuals. To increase sequencing depth and limit assay-specific biases, TCR repertoire library preparation and sequencing were carried out by different laboratories using diverse techniques. Each donor's leukapheresis produced roughly between about 0.9 and 9.5 billion PBMCs.

The junction carries 8 bases between V and J, which are trimmed by 5 bases and 3 bases respectively. From a lookup of the germline V gene, CDR1 and CDR2 are MDHEN and SYDVKM. The CDR3 has 12 amino acids, counting the end cysteine and phenylalanine. The DNA shown is the 36-base CDR3, in frame from base 1. CD8 naive samples were obtained by positive selection for CCR7 among CD45RO-negative cells, yielding a CD45RA+CCR7+ population from which TemRA cells were excluded. The donors were healthy, HIV-negative adults with no recently reported acute infections or vaccinations. All donors were Caucasian adults living in Nashville, Tennessee, USA. Blood was obtained by leukapheresis, after which PBMCs were separated by Ficoll-Histopaque density gradient centrifugation and cryopreserved in liquid nitrogen vapor phase. Analytical flow cytometry was used to check the purity and quantity of every magnetically sorted T cell population. Genomic DNA was isolated from every sorted fraction and measured by UV absorbance on a Nanodrop 2000c.

Overall study results and their limits: Rarefaction of sorted-subset datasets indicated incomplete sequencing despite the large sequencing depth. Clonotypes shared by all four sorted-subset donors showed higher generation probabilities than non-shared clonotypes. Because the study included only a small number of donors, the genetic and exposure-history diversity represented was limited. Only blood was sampled, and tissue TCR repertoires likely differ from those in blood. Naive subsets generally had larger estimated clonotype richness than memory subsets. Pairwise subsampling led to the expectation that sequencing depth would affect the degree of clonotype sharing among donors. Approximately 5% of naive CD4, 3% to 3.5% of naive CD8, 2.3% of memory CD4, and 0.35% to 0.5% of memory CD8 clonotypes were shared across several donors.

Points on this clone: Its antigen target is currently unknown. Base qualities are not at hand, and no much larger clone is one base apart. Other DNA sequences in the sample encode the same CDR3.

TCR CDR3 regions were amplified from genomic DNA by multiplex PCR using the deep immunoSEQ assay. Genomic DNA extracted from each cell subset was distributed evenly over all wells of several immunoSEQ 96-well plates, and each plate served as one replicate. For sorted subsets, each replicate PCR was loaded with roughly 190 ng genomic DNA, equivalent to 30,000 or so T cell genomes. Purified libraries were quantified with a Qubit 3.0 fluorometer, sized on a Bioanalyzer 2100, and re-quantified with the KAPA Library Quantification kit. Each immunoSEQ 96-well plate was sequenced on its own single-read 150-cycle Illumina NextSeq 550 flow cell. In the original analysis: Because only junctional sequences without quality scores were contained in the immunoSEQ output, filtering matching that applied to full-length reads could not be performed. To assign V/J genes and CDR3, sequences were annotated against IMGT germline references using PyIR, a Python wrapper for IgBLAST v1.9. Any read was removed if the V/J assignment was weak (E-value above 1e-6), the CDR3 was missing, or the read contained stop codons, out-of-frame junctions, or ambiguous translated residues. V3J clonotypes were defined as sequences sharing the same inferred V gene, J gene, and CDR3 amino acid sequence. Percentage overlap between repertoires was calculated by dividing the number of shared unique clonotypes by the size of the smaller repertoire. Three approaches were used to assess repertoire richness: RTK rarefaction, the Chao1 estimator, and Recon v2.1 estimates of unobserved clonotypes. For all TCRbeta clonotypes obtained by the gDNA method from a handful of donors, generation probabilities were computed with OLGA. As stored in TCRdb, this immuneACCESS dataset retains in-frame rearrangements with V and J assigned. A fraction of the clones does not appear; measured against another copy, unresolved V genes explain less than half of the discrepancy, and the remainder lacks a known reason. V and J calls plus clone size are reproduced from that table; the DNA served to infer D and trimming. The sample table lists around 700,000 clones, roughly nine tenths of them with a count of one. The top ten constitute about 24% of the sample.

The source of this sequence is a man aged 25 to 40 in good health. Sequencing was done on a sample of naive CD8+ T cells sorted from blood. The intended sense of this specimen's cell subset or site label: CD45RA+CCR7+. The chain was built from TRBV28 and TRBJ2-7, with the D call tentatively TRBD1 or TRBD2, each fitting 5 bases. The DNA reads as follows: TGTGCCAGCAGTGGGACGGTCTACGAGCAGTACTTC. This gives the protein CASSGTVYEQYF.